The 20 T cell receptor beta chains below were found in one sample sequenced in a study of cytomegalovirus exposure and HLA in healthy donors. Primers: 60 Vbeta forward and 13 Jbeta reverse. Clones were sequenced by immunoSEQ multiplex PCR, and TCRdb holds only the in-frame ones, with some missing. The profile shows roughly 230,000 clones, around 90% of them singletons. Sequencing input: PBMCs. The receptors here all came from a girl aged 2-10 years in good health and CMV-seronegative.

The chain uses TRBV11-3 and TRBJ1-5; D gene unclear. In germline, CDR1 is SGHNT, CDR2 YENEEA. This CDR3 has 12 residues. Trimming removed 11 bases from V and 2 bases from J, with 10 bases in between. CDR3 coding DNA: TGTGCCTTCGGGTTGGGCAATCAGCCCCAGCATTTT. Translation gives CAFGLGNQPQHF.

The rearrangement links TRBV30 to TRBJ1-1, with D uncertain. The germline CDR1 and CDR2 sequences are GTSNPN and SVGIG (reference sequence). The CDR3 extends over 13 amino acids. V dropped 3 bases and J dropped 2 bases, with 10 bases sitting between them. As DNA, the CDR3 is TGTGCCTGGAGCCAGGAGGTAAACACTGAAGCTTTCTTT. Translating gives CAWSQEVNTEAFF.

This sequence joins TRBV28 and TRBJ2-7, with 9 bases that match TRBD2. V lost 6 bases, J lost 0 bases, and 9 bases stayed unmatched. The germline V gene encodes CDR1 MDHEN and CDR2 SYDVKM. This CDR3 region has 16 residues. CDR3 in DNA: TGTGCCAGCAGCCCCCCATCTAGCGGGGTCTCCTACGAGCAGTACTTC. Amino acid sequence: CASSPPSSGVSYEQYF.

This chain links TRBV7-2 with TRBJ2-5; D is undetermined. The germline CDR1 and CDR2 sequences are SGHTA and FQGNSA. This CDR3 contains 14 residues. The ends were cut back, 2 bases at V and 2 bases at J, with 9 bases in the middle. The DNA for the CDR3 is TGTGCCAGCAGCTTAAATCCGGTACAAGAGACCCAGTACTTC. Translating gives CASSLNPVQETQYF.

J is TRBJ1-1 and V is TRBV20-1; a possible D gene is TRBD1 (5 bases). V lost 4 bases to trimming and J lost 3 bases, with 6 bases between them. This CDR3 has 11 residues. Per the germline V gene, CDR1 is DFQATT and CDR2 is SNEGSKA (reference sequence). CDR3: CSATGYTEAFF. The CDR3, as DNA: TGCAGTGCTACAGGGTACACTGAAGCTTTCTTT.

The chain recombines TRBV29-1 with TRBJ2-1; D is uncertain. V was shortened by 4 bases and J by 7 bases, with 14 bases between the two germline ends. The CDR3 is 13 residues long. Germline CDR1 and CDR2: SQVTM and ANQGSEA. For the CDR3, the DNA is TGCAGCGTTGTTTCCCCACCCCGGAATGAGCAGTTCTTC. It encodes CSVVSPPRNEQFF.

The chain combines TRBV6-5 with TRBJ1-4, with D possibly being TRBD1 (5 bases). Between the trimmed V and J ends, which lost 6 bases and 8 bases, there was a span of 13 bases. The V gene's germline CDR1 is MNHEY and CDR2 SVGAGI. The CDR3 has 13 amino acids. The CDR3 DNA sequence: TGTGCCAGCAGGGGGGGGGTAGGAGAAAAACTGTTTTTT. Translated: CASRGGVGEKLFF.

The CDR3 here is CASSESNKFGELFF. The CDR3 DNA is TGCGCCAGCAGTGAGTCGAACAAGTTCGGGGAGCTGTTTTTT. The J gene is TRBJ2-2, the V gene TRBV10-1; D unresolved. V was cut by 0 bases and J by 7 bases, with 9 bases left in between. Germline CDR1 and CDR2: WNHNN and SYGVQD (reference sequence). This CDR3 has 14 residues.

To note about this clone: This sample also contains other DNA sequences that code for the same CDR3. The rearrangement uses TRBV30 and TRBJ1-5, with 10 bases lining up with TRBD1. With 1 base clipped from V and 4 bases from J, the junction kept 1 base outside the gene matches. Germline CDR1 reads GTSNPN; CDR2 reads SVGIG (reference sequence). The CDR3 totals 14 residues. This chain's CDR3 is CAWSGTGGNQPQHF. DNA of the CDR3: TGTGCCTGGAGTGGGACAGGGGGAAATCAGCCCCAGCATTTT.

J is TRBJ1-1 and V is TRBV5-4; D is unresolved. The CDR3 consists of 15 residues. Between the trimmed V and J ends, which lost 0 bases and 1 base, there was a span of 10 bases. From germline, CDR1 is SGHNT and CDR2 YYREEE (reference sequence). The CDR3 sequence: CASSLDGGGNTEAFF. The CDR3 nucleotides are TGTGCCAGCAGCTTGGACGGCGGAGGGAACACTGAAGCTTTCTTT.

The chain has TRBV4-1 and TRBJ2-2, with 15 bases fitting TRBD2. CDR1 is MGHRA, CDR2 YSYEKL, per germline. The CDR3 sequence is 19 residues long. Unmatched junction bases numbered 11, after V lost 4 bases and J lost 5 bases. CDR3 bases: TGCGCCAGCAGCCGACCAGGACTAGCGGGAGGGCCGTCTACCGGGGAGCTGTTTTTT. Protein product: CASSRPGLAGGPSTGELFF.

The sample holds a few counts of this clone. The chain employs TRBV4-2 and TRBJ2-7, with a possible D match to TRBD1 (5 bases). Germline values: CDR1 LGHNA, CDR2 YNFKEQ. The germline V and J ends were trimmed by 0 bases and 2 bases, with 11 bases remaining between them. The CDR3 sequence is 15 residues long. The CDR3 here is CASSQDLDSTYEQYF. CDR3 bases: TGTGCCAGCAGCCAAGATCTTGACAGCACCTACGAGCAGTACTTC.

The count of this clone is one. This chain joins TRBV28 and TRBJ2-5; 15 bases agree with TRBD2. Germline assignment: CDR1 MDHEN and CDR2 SYDVKM. Trimming took 6 bases from V and 2 from J; bases not matched to a gene: 10. The CDR3 has 18 residues. The CDR3 sequence is CASSKGLAGGTRQETQYF. Written as DNA, the CDR3 is TGTGCCAGCAGCAAGGGACTAGCGGGGGGTACACGACAAGAGACCCAGTACTTC.

This rearrangement joins TRBV5-1 to TRBJ2-7, with D possibly matching TRBD1 (5 bases). The CDR3 extends over 14 amino acids. The V end lost 0 bases, the J end lost 4 bases, and 11 bases lay between the germline ends. CDR1 SGHRS and CDR2 YFSETQ come from the germline V gene. The CDR3 DNA reads TGCGCCAGCAGCTTGGAGTGGCAGGGATACGAGCAGTACTTC. This encodes CASSLEWQGYEQYF.

The chain carries TRBV28 and TRBJ1-5; 7 bases match TRBD1. The CDR3 has 16 amino acids. V was clipped by 1 base and J by 6 bases; unmatched bases: 9. Per germline, CDR1 MDHEN and CDR2 SYDVKM. The CDR3 loop reads CASSLSFDRVFQPQHF. CDR3 nucleotides: TGTGCCAGCAGTTTATCCTTTGACAGGGTTTTTCAGCCCCAGCATTTT. The full variable domain, with the rest looked up from reference TRBV28 and TRBJ1-5, is DVKVTQSSRYLVKRTGEKVFLECVQDMDHENMFWYRQDPGLGLRLIYFSYDVKMKEKGDIPEGYSVSREKKERFSLILESASTNQTSMYLCASSLSFDRVFQPQHFGDGTRLSIL.

The rearrangement links TRBV28 to TRBJ1-5; weak D call: TRBD1 (6 bases). Per germline, CDR1 MDHEN and CDR2 SYDVKM. Deletions cut 5 bases from V and 4 bases from J, with 12 bases between. CDR3 length: 14 residues. The CDR3: CASSPRQENQPQHF. CDR3 nucleotides: TGTGCCAGCAGTCCACGACAGGAGAATCAGCCCCAGCATTTT.

This clone has a single count. The chain is built from TRBV2 and TRBJ2-5; D perhaps matches TRBD2 (6 bases). There are 15 residues in the CDR3. The germline V gene encodes CDR1 SNHLY and CDR2 FYNNEI. Between the trimmed V and J ends, which lost 7 bases and 2 bases, there was a span of 17 bases. The CDR3 spells CASTEEGSGQETQYF. The CDR3 DNA sequence: TGTGCCAGCACCGAGGAGGGGAGCGGGCAAGAGACCCAGTACTTC.

V is TRBV2 and J is TRBJ1-5; D not resolved. Germline V gives CDR1 SNHLY, CDR2 FYNNEI. The CDR3 is 14 amino acids. The germline V and J ends were trimmed by 5 bases and 0 bases, with 8 bases remaining between them. The CDR3, as DNA: TGTGCCAGCAGTAAAGATCATAGCAATCAGCCCCAGCATTTT. Its protein product is CASSKDHSNQPQHF.

J is TRBJ1-2 and V is TRBV5-4; 8 nucleotides align to TRBD1. The V and J ends lost 0 bases and 4 bases, in that order; junction bases with no gene match: 5. The germline gives CDR1 SGHNT, CDR2 YYREEE (reference sequence). The CDR3 is 15 amino acids. CDR3 protein: CASSLDRGAGYGYTF. CDR3 in DNA: TGTGCCAGCAGCTTGGACAGGGGGGCAGGCTATGGCTACACCTTC.

This chain connects TRBV11-2 to TRBJ2-7; D gene unclear. The CDR3 is made up of 11 amino acids. Germline CDR1 is SGHAT and CDR2 is FQNNGV. V was clipped by 4 bases and J by 6 bases, with 7 bases between them. CDR3 in DNA: TGTGCCAGCAGCTACCGAGGCGAGCAGTACTTC. Translating it yields CASSYRGEQYF.